The rows below give T cell receptor beta chains drawn from one sample of a study of cytomegalovirus exposure and HLA in healthy donors. Repertoires were generated with immunoSEQ multiplex PCR, while TCRdb's copy carries only in-frame clones and drops some. The profile shows under 150,000 clones, about 59% of them singletons. The sequenced sample consisted of PBMCs. All receptors come from a woman aged 40 to 55 in good health and CMV-seropositive. Each CDR3 is given with its conserved first and last residue. Fields, in order: D gene, clone size, V gene, J gene, CDR3 protein, CDR3 DNA. The D gene is left open where the match is weak. For some rows the clone size is stated as once, few or many, or as a class when expanded; others skip it.

>-|few|TRBV5-5|TRBJ2-1
CASRTPQGLQFF
TGTGCCAGCAGGACCCCACAGGGATTGCAGTTCTTC
>-|-|TRBV18|TRBJ2-2
CASSEGLVNTGELFF
TGTGCCAGCTCCGAGGGACTGGTGAACACCGGGGAGCTGTTTTTT
>-|few|TRBV28|TRBJ1-4
CASSSRGYEKLFF
TGTGCCAGCAGTTCGAGGGGGTATGAAAAACTGTTTTTT
>-|-|TRBV5-1|TRBJ2-3
CASSGGYGTDTQYF
TGCGCCAGCAGCGGAGGTTACGGGACAGATACGCAGTATTTT
>-|-|TRBV19|TRBJ2-1
CASSMMGHGNEQFF
TGTGCCAGTAGTATGATGGGACATGGCAATGAGCAGTTCTTC
>-|few|TRBV5-1|TRBJ2-6
CASSIYSGANVLTF
TGCGCCAGCAGCATCTACTCTGGGGCCAACGTCCTGACTTTC
>TRBD1|-|TRBV19|TRBJ1-3
CASRQNRGPGNTIYF
TGTGCCAGTAGGCAGAACAGGGGGCCTGGAAACACCATATATTTT
>-|-|TRBV6-5|TRBJ1-2
CASSYGGGYTF
TGTGCCAGCAGTTACGGAGGTGGCTACACCTTC
>TRBD2|-|TRBV4-1|TRBJ2-3
CASSQGSSGRTDTQYF
TGCGCCAGCAGCCAAGGTTCTAGCGGGAGAACAGATACGCAGTATTTT
>TRBD1|few|TRBV6-1|TRBJ2-1
CASTKGQGVSGEQFF
TGTGCCAGCACTAAGGGACAGGGGGTTTCGGGTGAGCAGTTCTTC
>-|-|TRBV9|TRBJ2-7
CASSVDRANYEQYF
TGTGCCAGCAGCGTAGACAGAGCAAACTACGAGCAGTACTTC
>TRBD2|-|TRBV11-1|TRBJ2-2
CASSRNRGLAGGTGELFF
TGTGCCAGCAGCCGAAACAGGGGACTAGCGGGAGGGACCGGGGAGCTGTTTTTT
>TRBD1|once|TRBV10-3|TRBJ1-1
CAISYQGEVEAFF
TGTGCCATCAGCTACCAGGGGGAGGTTGAAGCTTTCTTT
>-|-|TRBV28|TRBJ2-7
CASSLKIGDEQYF
TGTGCCAGCAGCCTGAAGATAGGGGACGAGCAGTACTTC
>TRBD1|few|TRBV20-1|TRBJ1-2
CSAGQDYGYTF
TGCAGTGCCGGACAGGACTATGGCTACACCTTC
>-|-|TRBV5-4|TRBJ1-6
CASSFPGENSPLHF
TGTGCCAGCAGCTTCCCAGGGGAGAATTCACCCCTCCACTTT
>TRBD2|-|TRBV28|TRBJ2-3
CASTRLAGVSDTQYF
TGTGCCAGCACTCGACTAGCGGGAGTTTCCGATACGCAGTATTTT
>-|-|TRBV27|TRBJ2-2
CASSWLANTGELFF
TGTGCCAGCAGTTGGCTGGCGAACACCGGGGAGCTGTTTTTT
>TRBD2|few|TRBV2|TRBJ2-1
CASSDRLPSGPSGALYNEQFF
TGTGCCAGCAGTGACAGACTCCCCTCTGGCCCTAGCGGGGCCCTTTACAATGAGCAGTTCTTC
>TRBD2|-|TRBV7-8|TRBJ2-5
CASMASGSLGTQYF
TGTGCCAGCATGGCTAGCGGGAGTTTAGGGACCCAGTACTTC
>-|once|TRBV9|TRBJ1-2
CASSDPKRGGNYGYTF
TGTGCCAGCAGCGACCCAAAACGGGGGGGTAACTATGGCTACACCTTC
>-|-|TRBV29-1|TRBJ1-1
CSVEDLRGNTEAFF
TGCAGCGTTGAAGATCTTAGGGGGAACACTGAAGCTTTCTTT
>TRBD2|-|TRBV5-4|TRBJ2-5
CASSSGWSGNQETQYF
TGTGCCAGCAGCTCAGGGTGGAGCGGGAACCAAGAGACCCAGTACTTC
>-|few|TRBV5-4|TRBJ2-3
CASSPPGLRTDTQYF
TGTGCCAGCAGCCCCCCCGGACTACGCACAGATACGCAGTATTTT
>TRBD1|-|TRBV6-5|TRBJ1-5
CASSTGVNQPQHF
TGTGCCAGCAGTACAGGGGTGAATCAGCCCCAGCATTTT
>-|-|TRBV9|TRBJ1-5
CASSVEGGANQPQHF
TGTGCCAGCAGCGTGGAGGGGGGGGCGAATCAGCCCCAGCATTTT
>-|-|TRBV27|TRBJ2-6
CASTSPGPEGANVLTF
TGTGCCAGCACCTCGCCAGGGCCGGAAGGGGCCAACGTCCTGACTTTC
>-|-|TRBV5-1|TRBJ2-1
CASSLVLGENNEQFF
TGCGCCAGCAGCCTGGTTCTGGGAGAGAACAATGAGCAGTTCTTC
>-|-|TRBV7-2|TRBJ2-1
CASSRGSRSIYNEQFF
TGTGCCAGCAGCCGAGGTTCGCGGTCAATATACAATGAGCAGTTCTTC
>TRBD1|once|TRBV6-5|TRBJ2-7
CASSFGTGYDEQYF
TGTGCCAGCAGTTTCGGGACAGGGTATGACGAGCAGTACTTC
>-|few|TRBV7-9|TRBJ1-1
CASSLIMGGEAFF
TGTGCCAGCAGCCTAATTATGGGGGGTGAAGCTTTCTTT
>TRBD1|few|TRBV27|TRBJ2-7
CASSPTGSRHVYEQYF
TGTGCCAGCAGTCCGACAGGGAGCCGGCACGTATACGAGCAGTACTTC
>-|-|TRBV30|TRBJ1-2
CAWNALDYGYTF
TGTGCCTGGAACGCTCTAGACTATGGCTACACCTTC
>-|-|TRBV9|TRBJ2-5
CASSDPGEETQYF
TGTGCCAGCAGCGACCCAGGGGAAGAGACCCAGTACTTC
>TRBD2|-|TRBV11-2|TRBJ2-1
CASSPRTSGRVTQFF
TGTGCCAGCAGCCCACGGACTAGCGGGAGGGTTACGCAGTTCTTC
>TRBD2|few|TRBV4-3|TRBJ2-3
CASSLQREMTDTQYF
TGCGCCAGCAGTTTACAGCGGGAGATGACAGATACGCAGTATTTT
>TRBD2|-|TRBV5-1|TRBJ2-1
CASSLTSGANNEQFF
TGCGCCAGCAGCTTGACTAGCGGGGCTAACAATGAGCAGTTCTTC
>-|few|TRBV29-1|TRBJ2-3
CSVEPRIVVDTQYF
TGCAGCGTTGAACCCAGGATAGTTGTGGATACGCAGTATTTT
>TRBD1|-|TRBV7-9|TRBJ2-7
CASSFAGQGISEQYF
TGTGCCAGCAGCTTCGCCGGACAGGGGATAAGCGAGCAGTACTTC
>-|-|TRBV5-5|TRBJ1-1
CASSLAWGGRPPTEAFF
TGTGCCAGCAGCTTGGCTTGGGGAGGACGTCCCCCTACTGAAGCTTTCTTT
>TRBD1|-|TRBV2|TRBJ1-5
CASNLQGAGQPQHF
TGTGCCAGCAACCTACAGGGGGCAGGGCAGCCCCAGCATTTT
>TRBD1|-|TRBV5-6|TRBJ1-4
CASSWGQGFEKLFF
TGTGCCAGCAGCTGGGGACAGGGGTTTGAAAAACTGTTTTTT
>TRBD2|-|TRBV6-5|TRBJ2-7
CASSSWTSGRASEQYF
TGTGCCAGCAGTTCGTGGACTAGCGGGAGGGCCTCCGAGCAGTACTTC
>TRBD2|-|TRBV2|TRBJ2-1
CAAAVSLAGGRVGEQFF
TGTGCCGCAGCGGTGAGCTTAGCGGGCGGAAGGGTTGGGGAGCAGTTCTTC
>TRBD2|few|TRBV30|TRBJ2-3
CAWSLLAGGGTDTQYF
TGTGCCTGGAGTCTACTAGCGGGAGGGGGTACAGATACGCAGTATTTT
>-|-|TRBV7-9|TRBJ2-1
CASRTGWGAVNEQFF
TGTGCCAGCAGGACAGGGTGGGGGGCCGTCAATGAGCAGTTCTTC
>TRBD1|-|TRBV30|TRBJ1-2
CAWSVGDSYGYTF
TGTGCCTGGAGTGTTGGGGACAGTTATGGCTACACCTTC
>-|few|TRBV4-2|TRBJ2-1
CASSQGGLGTGFNEQFF
TGTGCCAGCAGCCAAGGGGGGCTGGGGACCGGGTTCAATGAGCAGTTCTTC
>TRBD1|-|TRBV13|TRBJ1-6
CASSQDRGNSPLHF
TGTGCCAGCAGCCAGGACAGGGGTAATTCACCCCTCCACTTT
>-|-|TRBV29-1|TRBJ2-7
CSARGLDNYEQYF
TGCAGCGCCAGAGGGCTAGACAACTACGAGCAGTACTTC
>-|-|TRBV10-3|TRBJ1-2
CAISGSVKGIYGYTF
TGTGCCATCAGTGGGAGTGTCAAAGGTATCTATGGCTACACCTTC
>-|-|TRBV30|TRBJ2-7
CAWSVRGISYEQYF
TGTGCCTGGAGTGTCAGGGGTATAAGCTACGAGCAGTACTTC
>TRBD2|-|TRBV28|TRBJ2-5
CASNVAGEQETQYF
TGTGCCAGCAACGTAGCGGGGGAACAAGAGACCCAGTACTTC